Following are 13 T cell receptor beta chains from one sample sequenced in a study of T cells expressing NK-cell markers. Reprocessing the 5' RACE reads, TCRdb reports a single entry for every CDR3 protein and omits DNA. In all, the sample yields almost 450,000 distinct CDR3 sequences. Sequences were obtained from blood T cells: a sorted CD56 or NKG2C T cell subset, CD4+ or CD8+ T cells, or bulk PBMC T cells (not recorded which). The origin of the receptors is a woman between 18 and 69 years old in good health.

The rearrangement uses TRBV18 and TRBJ2-1; TCRdb indicates TRBD1, and absent DNA this call remains unverified. The germline V gene has CDR1 KGHSH and CDR2 LQKENI. The CDR3 covers 12 residues. CDR3 residues: CASSPQDREQFF.

The chain recombines TRBV12-3 or TRBV12-4 with TRBJ2-1; with no DNA, the TCRdb D assignment of TRBD2 cannot be verified. The CDR3 is 11 residues long. The CDR3 protein is CASSFGLAQFF.

The V gene is TRBV4-3, the J gene TRBJ2-3; TCRdb outputs TRBD2, but without DNA this stays unchecked. The CDR3 covers 15 residues. CDR1 and CDR2 from the germline V gene are LGHNA and YSLEER. CDR3 loop: CASSQDGRGADTQYF.

This chain links TRBV20-1 with TRBJ2-1; TCRdb proposes TRBD1, but this gene call is untestable without DNA. The CDR3 covers 15 residues. CDR1 is DFQATT, CDR2 SNEGSKA, per germline (reference sequence). CDR3 sequence: CSASPGVPSYNEQFF.

The V and J genes are TRBV25-1 and TRBJ1-2. This CDR3 has 12 residues. Looked up from germline, CDR1 is MGHDK and CDR2 is SYGVNS. The CDR3: CASNRGTRGYTF.

CDR3 region: CASSAEFSPLHF. This chain links TRBV9 with TRBJ1-6. Germline V gene data show CDR1 as SGDLS and CDR2 as YYNGEE. This CDR3 spans 12 amino acids.

This rearrangement joins TRBV4-3 to TRBJ1-2. CDR3 length equals 17 residues. Germline loops: CDR1 LGHNA, CDR2 YSLEER. The CDR3: CASSQGLVNGVNYGYTF.

The chain is built from TRBV4-3 and TRBJ1-1; the D gene TCRdb calls, TRBD1, cannot be checked with no DNA. The germline V gene has CDR1 LGHNA and CDR2 YSLEER. The CDR3 consists of 14 residues. The CDR3 here is CASSHGTGYAEAFF.

This chain joins TRBV28 and TRBJ2-1; TCRdb picks TRBD1, but there is no DNA to check that call. CDR1 MDHEN and CDR2 SYDVKM come from the germline V gene. This CDR3 is built from 14 residues. The CDR3 loop is CASSFRGTYNEQFF. The complete variable domain, with remaining parts taken from reference TRBV28 and TRBJ2-1, reads DVKVTQSSRYLVKRTGEKVFLECVQDMDHENMFWYRQDPGLGLRLIYFSYDVKMKEKGDIPEGYSVSREKKERFSLILESASTNQTSMYLCASSFRGTYNEQFFGPGTRLTVL.

The chain recombines TRBV20-1 with TRBJ2-1; TCRdb's D call, TRBD1, is unchecked because there is no DNA. Germline CDR1 reads DFQATT; CDR2 reads SNEGSKA (reference sequence). The CDR3 is made up of 16 amino acids. This CDR3 reads CSAQDRGRALLDEQFF.

V gene TRBV3-1 combines with J gene TRBJ2-3; TCRdb's D gene call, TRBD2, goes unchecked for lack of DNA. The CDR3 spans 20 residues. The V gene's germline CDR1 is LGHDT and CDR2 YNNKEL (reference sequence). The CDR3 is CASSQGTSGGADLLTDTQYF.

The rearrangement uses TRBV4-3 and TRBJ2-3; TCRdb gives TRBD1 as the D gene, but with no DNA this cannot be confirmed. Germline V lookup: CDR1 LGHNA, CDR2 YSLEER. CDR3 size: 15 residues. This CDR3 reads CASSQGSGDQGTQYF.

J is TRBJ2-3 and V is TRBV28; TCRdb returns TRBD2, unconfirmable since there is no DNA. Germline assignment: CDR1 MDHEN and CDR2 SYDVKM. This CDR3 region has 15 residues. CDR3 region: CASSSGGSKTDTQYF.